The clone carrying this T cell receptor beta chain came up once. These data originate in a study of control samples from healthy donors and cancer patients. The CDR3 totals 13 residues. The ends were cut back, 5 bases at V and 4 bases at J, with 11 bases in the middle. Germline V gives CDR1 SNHLY, CDR2 FYNNEI. Sequencing used immunoSEQ multiplex PCR; TCRdb keeps in-frame clones, though not all of them. Altogether 40,000 to 45,000 clones are present, 70% to 75% being singletons, with the ten largest covering approximately 17%. This chain connects TRBV2 to TRBJ2-5; D is ambiguous. Material: formalin-fixed, paraffin-embedded tissue. The sequence came from a male donor with melanoma. Written as DNA, the CDR3 is TGTGCCAGCAGTTGGGCGTTGCGAGAGACCCAGTACTTC. Translated: CASSWALRETQYF.